This TCR beta chain was identified in a study of CD8 T cells in ankylosing spondylitis. Study-wide findings and caveats: Characteristic, it appeared, of ankylosing spondylitis blood was a TCR beta motif of eight or nine highly homologous variants. Matched ankylosing spondylitis synovial fluid reportedly showed significant enrichment of disease-linked clones.

Remarks on this clonotype: Its antigen is currently unknown.

TCRdb redid the calling of the 5' RACE reads with MiXCR, one entry per CDR3 protein. The repertoire has 25,000 to 35,000 distinct CDR3 sequences, 13% to 15% of them found once; the top ten carry 36%. Sequenced: blood. The TCR was taken from a male donor with ankylosing spondylitis or in good health (not recorded which).

The CDR3 loop reads CASSPGHGFNTEAFF. In nucleotides, the CDR3 is TGCGCCAGCAGCCCGGGACACGGCTTTAACACTGAAGCTTTCTTT. The chain is built from TRBV5-1 and TRBJ1-1; D might be TRBD1 (6 bases). CDR3 length: 15 amino acids. Trimming removed 4 bases from V and 2 bases from J, with 15 bases in between. The germline gives CDR1 SGHRS, CDR2 YFSETQ.